The TCR beta chain described here comes from a study of prognosis after radiotherapy for stage I lung cancer. Study summary: Patients numbered 10 to 15 men and over five women, aged roughly 53 to 95 with a median of approximately 74 years. A handful of patients had distant metastases at a median of roughly seven months after radiotherapy, and under 19 showed no significant progression.

The CDR3 runs to 14 residues. Trimming at V came to 7 bases and at J to 2 bases, leaving 5 bases not matched to a gene. Germline-derived CDR1 and CDR2 are LNHDA and SQIVND (reference sequence). The study amplified the TCR beta CDR3 region from genomic DNA. This amplification was carried out by two rounds of multiplex PCR. Primers specific to each TRBV and TRBJ gene drove first-round PCR. TCRdb processed the multiplex PCR reads anew with MiXCR; each CDR3 protein has one entry. The table has roughly 26,000 distinct CDR3 sequences, about 32% seen once; the top ten hold roughly 33%. This TCR derives from a donor of 50 years or more with non-small cell lung cancer. The specimen comprised PBMCs, sampled before or after stereotactic body radiation therapy (not recorded which). V and J are TRBV19 and TRBJ2-7; TRBD2 matches at 10 bases. CDR3 residues: CASNEAGGPYEQYF. The CDR3 DNA follows: TGTGCCAGTAATGAAGCGGGAGGGCCCTACGAGCAGTACTTC.